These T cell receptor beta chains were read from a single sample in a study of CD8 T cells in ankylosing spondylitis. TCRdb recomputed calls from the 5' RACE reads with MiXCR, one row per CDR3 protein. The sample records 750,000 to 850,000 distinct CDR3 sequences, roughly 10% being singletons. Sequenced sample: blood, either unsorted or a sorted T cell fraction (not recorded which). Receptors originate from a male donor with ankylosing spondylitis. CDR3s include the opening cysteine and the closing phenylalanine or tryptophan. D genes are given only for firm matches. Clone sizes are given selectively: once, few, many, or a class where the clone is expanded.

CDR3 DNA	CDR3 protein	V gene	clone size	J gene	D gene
TGCCGCGTTAAGGGAGGGCAGGACTCTGGCTACACCTTC	CRVKGGQDSGYTF	TRBV29-1	once	TRBJ1-2	NA
TGTGCCAGCAGCCAAGCCATATTGTCCTACGAGCAGTACTTC	CASSQAILSYEQYF	TRBV4-2	many	TRBJ2-7	NA
TGTGCCAGCAGTTTAGACCGTAACAGGGAGTCTGGCTACACCTTC	CASSLDRNRESGYTF	TRBV12-3/TRBV12-4	many	TRBJ1-2	NA
TGTGCCAGCAGTGAATGGACCTCCTACGAGCAGTACTTC	CASSEWTSYEQYF	TRBV6-1	few	TRBJ2-7	NA
TGCGCCAGCAGCCAAGATAGCAGGGGGGTTACGCAGTATTTT	CASSQDSRGVTQYF	TRBV4-1	NA	TRBJ2-3	NA
TGCGCCAGCAGCCACGGACAGGGGCCCTCTCCGAAACTGTTTTTT	CASSHGQGPSPKLFF	TRBV4-3	NA	TRBJ1-4	TRBD1
TGTGCCAGCAGGGACTCGACCGGGGAGCTGTTTTTT	CASRDSTGELFF	TRBV6-2/TRBV6-3	NA	TRBJ2-2	NA
TGCAGTGCTAGTGGTATAAATCAGCCCCAGCATTTT	CSASGINQPQHF	TRBV20-1	few	TRBJ1-5	NA
TGTGCCAGCAGCTTAGTAGGGAGTCCTAATAGCAATCAGCCCCAGCATTTT	CASSLVGSPNSNQPQHF	TRBV7-2	many	TRBJ1-5	NA
TGCGCCAGCAGCCAAGATAGGGTGGGAAAACTGTTTTTT	CASSQDRVGKLFF	TRBV4-3	few	TRBJ1-4	NA
TGCGCCAGCAGCGGGACTAGCGGGAGTCGATCAGATACGCAGTATTTT	CASSGTSGSRSDTQYF	TRBV5-1	many	TRBJ2-3	TRBD2
TGCAGCGTTGAACAACGGCGGGAGACCCAGTACTTC	CSVEQRRETQYF	TRBV29-1	NA	TRBJ2-5	NA
TGTGCCAGCAGTTTTAGGACCGGGCCCTACGAGCAGTACTTC	CASSFRTGPYEQYF	TRBV12-3/TRBV12-4	many	TRBJ2-7	NA
TGCAGTGCTAGGGGGATAGTCACAGGATACAATGAGCAGTTCTTC	CSARGIVTGYNEQFF	TRBV20-1	few	TRBJ2-1	NA
TGTGCCAGCAGCTTAGTTCGGGACAGGGGTATCGAGCAGTACTTC	CASSLVRDRGIEQYF	TRBV7-8	NA	TRBJ2-7	TRBD1
TGTGCCAGCAGCTTAGTTGGGACCTCTGGAAACACCATATATTTT	CASSLVGTSGNTIYF	TRBV7-2	few	TRBJ1-3	NA
TGCAGTGCTAATTCGTACGGACAGGGGAACAATGAGCAGTTCTTC	CSANSYGQGNNEQFF	TRBV20-1	few	TRBJ2-1	TRBD1
TGTGCCAGTGGGGTAGGGGGACTAGCGGGAAATTCGGTGCAGTATTTT	CASGVGGLAGNSVQYF	TRBV27	NA	TRBJ2-3	TRBD2
TGCAGTGCTGGACAGTCTGTTCAGCCCCAGCATTTT	CSAGQSVQPQHF	TRBV20-1	many	TRBJ1-5	NA
TGTGCCAGCAGTTTGGACACCGAGGGGTACTTC	CASSLDTEGYF	TRBV12-3/TRBV12-4	NA	TRBJ2-7	NA
TGTGCCAGCAGCTTAGGCTCCCCGACTAGTGTTGCAGATACGCAGTATTTT	CASSLGSPTSVADTQYF	TRBV7-2	many	TRBJ2-3	NA
TGTGCCAGCAGCCGAAATACAGGGTTCGTGGAAAAACTGTTTTTT	CASSRNTGFVEKLFF	TRBV5-5	NA	TRBJ1-4	NA
TGTGCCAGCAGCTCCACTCGACTTGGACCCACCTCCGAGCAGTACTTC	CASSSTRLGPTSEQYF	TRBV7-2	few	TRBJ2-7	NA
TGTGCCAGCAGGAGGGACAGGGGGCTCGCCGAGCAGTACTTC	CASRRDRGLAEQYF	TRBV6-1	NA	TRBJ2-7	TRBD1
TGTGCCAGCAGCGTAGCGGGAAGGTCCTACAATGAGCAGTTCTTC	CASSVAGRSYNEQFF	TRBV9	NA	TRBJ2-1	NA
TGTGCCAGCAGCTTTGGGACAGGGGGTTTGGATCAGCCCCAGCATTTT	CASSFGTGGLDQPQHF	TRBV7-9	few	TRBJ1-5	TRBD1
TGTGCCAGCAGCGTAGTTGGACAGAGAGAAGAGACCCAGTACTTC	CASSVVGQREETQYF	TRBV9	few	TRBJ2-5	NA
TGCAGCGTTGACCGGGCGTCGACAGATACGCAGTATTTT	CSVDRASTDTQYF	TRBV29-1	many	TRBJ2-3	NA
TGTGCCAGCAGCCCGGAATGGGGGGACACCGGGGAGCTGTTTTTT	CASSPEWGDTGELFF	TRBV11-3	few	TRBJ2-2	NA
TGCAGCTCGGGACACCTATGGGATACGCAGTATTTT	CSSGHLWDTQYF	TRBV29-1	many	TRBJ2-3	NA
TGTGCCAGCTCGCGCTCGACACCGAGCACAGATACGCAGTATTTT	CASSRSTPSTDTQYF	TRBV18	NA	TRBJ2-3	NA
TGTGCCAGTAGTACTACGCCACGACAGGGTAGCAATCAGCCCCAGCATTTT	CASSTTPRQGSNQPQHF	TRBV19	NA	TRBJ1-5	TRBD1
TGTGCCAGCAGCGTATATGGGAAGGACACTGAAGCTTTCTTT	CASSVYGKDTEAFF	TRBV9	few	TRBJ1-1	NA
TGTGCCAGCAGGCGACAGGGGCACTCCTACGAGCAGTACTTC	CASRRQGHSYEQYF	TRBV6-1	few	TRBJ2-7	TRBD1
TGCAGTGCTAAGGACAGGGGTAGGACAGATACGCAGTATTTT	CSAKDRGRTDTQYF	TRBV20-1	few	TRBJ2-3	TRBD1
TGCGCCAGCAGCCAAATCGGAAAAGAGACCCAGTACTTC	CASSQIGKETQYF	TRBV4-1	few	TRBJ2-5	NA
TGTGCCAGCAGCTTTGCAGACGGGACTGAAGCTTTCTTT	CASSFADGTEAFF	TRBV7-2	few	TRBJ1-1	NA
TGTGCCAGCAGTTTTAGGGGAGGAGGTGAAAAACTGTTTTTT	CASSFRGGGEKLFF	TRBV27	NA	TRBJ1-4	NA
TGCGCCAGCAGCTCTAGGGACAGGGGGCGTGAAAAACTGTTTTTT	CASSSRDRGREKLFF	TRBV5-1	NA	TRBJ1-4	TRBD1
TGTGCCAGCAGTGAACGGGACAGTCTTTACGAGCAGTACTTC	CASSERDSLYEQYF	TRBV6-1	NA	TRBJ2-7	TRBD1
TGTGCCAGTAGTATGTCTAGCGGGAGAAGTAGGTTCTTC	CASSMSSGRSRFF	TRBV19	few	TRBJ2-1	TRBD2
TGTGCCAGCTCAGGACAACACTTAGGCAAGGGTAATGAGCAGTTCTTC	CASSGQHLGKGNEQFF	TRBV18	NA	TRBJ2-1	NA
TGTGCCACGTCGGGACAGGGACAAGAGACCCAGTACTTC	CATSGQGQETQYF	TRBV6-6	NA	TRBJ2-5	TRBD1
TGTGCCAGCAGCCTGGGGGCACCGAATGAAAAACTGTTTTTT	CASSLGAPNEKLFF	TRBV5-6	many	TRBJ1-4	NA
TGTGCCAGCAGCTCACCCGGAAGACGGAACACTGAAGCTTTCTTT	CASSSPGRRNTEAFF	TRBV7-2	many	TRBJ1-1	NA
TGCGCCAGCAGTCCGCTAAGACTAGCGGGGTACAATGAGCAGTTCTTC	CASSPLRLAGYNEQFF	TRBV10-2	NA	TRBJ2-1	TRBD2
TGCAGTGCTCCACGGTTCACAGATACGCAGTATTTT	CSAPRFTDTQYF	TRBV20-1	many	TRBJ2-3	NA